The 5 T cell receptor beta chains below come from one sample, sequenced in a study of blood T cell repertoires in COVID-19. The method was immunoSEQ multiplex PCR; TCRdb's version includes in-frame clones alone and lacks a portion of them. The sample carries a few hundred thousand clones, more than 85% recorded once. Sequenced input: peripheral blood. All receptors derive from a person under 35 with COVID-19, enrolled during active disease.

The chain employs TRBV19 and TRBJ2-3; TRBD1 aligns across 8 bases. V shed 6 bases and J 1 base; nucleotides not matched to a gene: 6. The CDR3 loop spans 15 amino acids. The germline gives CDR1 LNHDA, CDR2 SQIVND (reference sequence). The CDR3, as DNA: TGTGCCAGTAGCCAACCGGGACAGGGCACAGATACGCAGTATTTT. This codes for CASSQPGQGTDTQYF.

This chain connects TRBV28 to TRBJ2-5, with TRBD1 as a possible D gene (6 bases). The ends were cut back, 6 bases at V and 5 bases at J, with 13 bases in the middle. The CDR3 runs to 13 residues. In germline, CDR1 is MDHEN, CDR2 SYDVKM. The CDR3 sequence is CASRYGTSETQYF. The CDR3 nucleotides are TGTGCCAGCAGATATGGGACATCTGAGACCCAGTACTTC.

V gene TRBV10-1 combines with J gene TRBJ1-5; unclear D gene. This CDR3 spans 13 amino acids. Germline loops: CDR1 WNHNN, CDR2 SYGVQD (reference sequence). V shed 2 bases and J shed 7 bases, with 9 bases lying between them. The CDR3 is CASSEGSGQPQHF. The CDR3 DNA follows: TGCGCCAGCAGTGAGGGATCGGGACAGCCCCAGCATTTT.

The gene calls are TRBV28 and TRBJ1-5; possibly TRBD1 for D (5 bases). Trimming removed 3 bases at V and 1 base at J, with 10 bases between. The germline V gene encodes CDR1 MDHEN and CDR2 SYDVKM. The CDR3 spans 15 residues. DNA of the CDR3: TGTGCCAGCAGTTTGGGGGAGGACAGCAATCAGCCCCAGCATTTT. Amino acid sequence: CASSLGEDSNQPQHF.

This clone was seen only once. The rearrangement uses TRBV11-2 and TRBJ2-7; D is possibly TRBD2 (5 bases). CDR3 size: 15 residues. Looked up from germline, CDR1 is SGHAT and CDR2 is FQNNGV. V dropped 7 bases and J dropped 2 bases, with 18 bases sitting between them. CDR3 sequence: CASTVGVGGTYEQYF. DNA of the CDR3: TGTGCCAGCACCGTCGGGGTCGGAGGAACCTACGAGCAGTACTTC. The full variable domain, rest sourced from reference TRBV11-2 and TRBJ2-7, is EAGVAQSPRYKIIEKRQSVAFWCNPISGHATLYWYQQILGQGPKLLIQFQNNGVVDDSQLPKDRFSAERLKGVDSTLKIQPAKLEDSAVYLCASTVGVGGTYEQYFGPGTRLTVT.